This paragraph covers one TCR beta chain sequence. Measured with immunoSEQ multiplex PCR; TCRdb has only the in-frame clones, and not every one. The profile shows approximately 330,000 clones, just over 85% of them singletons. The age range of participants was about 18 to 89 years, with residence in fewer than 25 US areas. Assignments of participants to cohorts depended upon their own reported clinical history. The data were obtained in a study of blood T cell repertoires in COVID-19. Study summary: The origin of the acute and convalescent COVID-19 samples was the United States, Italy and Spain.

The V segment lost 1 base and the J segment 1 base; nucleotides outside the gene matches: 5. Per germline, CDR1 LGHDT and CDR2 YNNKEL (reference sequence). This CDR3 contains 17 residues. This chain uses TRBV3-1 (or the pseudogene TRBV3-2) with TRBJ2-3, with 10 bases lining up with TRBD2. The TCR sequence derives from a woman aged 40 to 49 with acute COVID-19. Sequencing was performed on PBMCs or T cells enriched from blood (not recorded which). The CDR3: CASSQVLGTSGTDTQYF. CDR3 bases: TGTGCCAGCAGCCAAGTGTTGGGGACTAGCGGCACAGATACGCAGTATTTT.